A selection of T cell receptor beta chains follows, all from one sample in a study of T cells in Graves' hyperthyroidism and ophthalmopathy. TCRdb reanalysed the multiplex PCR reads using MiXCR and keeps one entry per CDR3 protein. The sample holds approximately 610,000 distinct CDR3 sequences, over 12% seen once. The sample was blood. These receptors originate from a woman aged 40-49 years with Graves' ophthalmopathy. Each CDR3 is given with its conserved first and last residue. D genes are given only for firm matches. The size of a clone is reported for some rows only, either as once, few or many, or as a class for expanded clones.

size: NA
V: TRBV12-3/TRBV12-4
J: TRBJ2-7
D: NA
CDR3: CASRRGVGRNSYEQYF
DNA: TGTGCCAGCAGGCGAGGGGTGGGACGCAACTCCTACGAGCAGTACTTC

size: many
V: TRBV4-1
J: TRBJ2-7
D: NA
CDR3: CASSQVGPYEQYF
DNA: TGCGCCAGCAGCCAAGTGGGGCCGTACGAGCAGTACTTC

size: few
V: TRBV6-1
J: TRBJ2-5
D: NA
CDR3: CASRTRAKRPETQYF
DNA: TGTGCCAGCAGGACCCGGGCCAAGAGGCCAGAGACCCAGTACTTC

size: NA
V: TRBV20-1
J: TRBJ2-7
D: TRBD2
CDR3: CSARDRLAGVGYEQYF
DNA: TGCAGTGCTAGAGATCGCCTAGCGGGAGTCGGTTACGAGCAGTACTTC

size: NA
V: TRBV18
J: TRBJ2-2
D: NA
CDR3: CASSPPSLTTGELFF
DNA: TGTGCCAGCTCACCACCGTCTTTAACCACCGGGGAGCTGTTTTTT

size: few
V: TRBV3-1
J: TRBJ1-5
D: NA
CDR3: CASSQEGGQPQHF
DNA: TGTGCCAGCAGCCAAGAGGGCGGCCAGCCCCAGCATTTT

size: few
V: TRBV9
J: TRBJ2-7
D: NA
CDR3: CASSVAMTGPTKEQYF
DNA: TGTGCCAGCAGCGTAGCCATGACGGGGCCCACTAAGGAGCAGTACTTC

size: few
V: TRBV7-9
J: TRBJ1-2
D: NA
CDR3: CASSLETGGYGYTF
DNA: TGTGCCAGCAGCTTAGAGACGGGGGGTTATGGCTACACCTTC

size: many
V: TRBV24-1
J: TRBJ2-5
D: NA
CDR3: CATSDYTVAETQYF
DNA: TGTGCCACCAGTGATTACACGGTAGCGGAGACCCAGTACTTC

size: many
V: TRBV27
J: TRBJ2-7
D: TRBD1
CDR3: CASSTGASYEQYF
DNA: TGTGCCAGCAGTACAGGGGCCTCCTACGAGCAGTACTTC

size: NA
V: TRBV28
J: TRBJ2-7
D: TRBD2
CDR3: CASRTSGLNEQYF
DNA: TGTGCCAGCCGGACTAGCGGTCTGAACGAGCAGTACTTC

size: NA
V: TRBV9
J: TRBJ1-1
D: NA
CDR3: CASSVAPVSGGTEVFF
DNA: TGTGCCAGCAGCGTAGCCCCGGTATCGGGGGGCACTGAAGTTTTCTTT

size: many
V: TRBV7-2
J: TRBJ1-1
D: NA
CDR3: CASSLVRGNEAFF
DNA: TGTGCCAGCAGCTTAGTTCGGGGGAATGAAGCTTTCTTT

size: many
V: TRBV27
J: TRBJ1-5
D: NA
CDR3: CASSSNRVNQPQHF
DNA: TGTGCCAGCAGTTCAAACAGGGTCAATCAGCCCCAGCATTTT

size: NA
V: TRBV30
J: TRBJ1-1
D: TRBD1
CDR3: CAWSAHSGTGGTEAFF
DNA: TGTGCCTGGAGTGCTCATTCCGGGACAGGGGGAACTGAAGCTTTCTTT

size: few
V: TRBV28
J: TRBJ1-2
D: NA
CDR3: CASSAPRTANYGYTF
DNA: TGTGCCAGCAGTGCCCCCCGGACGGCGAACTATGGCTACACCTTC

size: few
V: TRBV18
J: TRBJ1-1
D: TRBD1
CDR3: CASSPVPGQGTEAFF
DNA: TGTGCCAGCTCACCCGTCCCGGGACAGGGGACTGAAGCTTTCTTT

size: many
V: TRBV28
J: TRBJ2-7
D: TRBD1
CDR3: CASSSIDRGNEQYF
DNA: TGTGCCAGCAGCTCCATAGACAGGGGCAACGAGCAGTACTTC

size: many
V: TRBV12-3/TRBV12-4
J: TRBJ2-7
D: NA
CDR3: CASSFYTSYEQYF
DNA: TGTGCCAGCAGTTTTTACACCTCCTACGAGCAGTACTTC

size: many
V: TRBV27
J: TRBJ2-5
D: NA
CDR3: CASSAPPAETQYF
DNA: TGTGCCAGCAGTGCCCCCCCAGCAGAGACCCAGTACTTC

size: few
V: TRBV6-1
J: TRBJ1-2
D: NA
CDR3: CASSELQFYGYTF
DNA: TGTGCCAGCAGTGAATTACAGTTCTATGGCTACACCTTC

size: many
V: TRBV6-2/TRBV6-3
J: TRBJ1-3
D: NA
CDR3: CASSHQSPGNTIYF
DNA: TGTGCCAGCAGTCACCAGTCGCCTGGAAACACCATATATTTT

size: many
V: TRBV11-3
J: TRBJ1-1
D: NA
CDR3: CASSLDSATGAFF
DNA: TGTGCCAGCAGCCTAGATAGTGCCACGGGAGCTTTCTTT

size: many
V: TRBV11-2
J: TRBJ2-7
D: NA
CDR3: CASSFEAGTTSSYEQYF
DNA: TGTGCCAGCAGCTTTGAGGCAGGGACAACGAGCTCCTACGAGCAGTACTTC

size: many
V: TRBV20-1
J: TRBJ2-7
D: TRBD2
CDR3: CSARGGTSGLAYEQYF
DNA: TGCAGTGCTAGGGGCGGGACTAGCGGGCTGGCCTACGAGCAGTACTTC

size: NA
V: TRBV30
J: TRBJ1-6
D: NA
CDR3: CAWSASSLSRNSPLHF
DNA: TGTGCCTGGAGTGCCTCCAGCCTCTCGCGCAATTCACCCCTCCACTTT

size: many
V: TRBV6-1
J: TRBJ2-7
D: NA
CDR3: CASSSWESSYEQYF
DNA: TGTGCCAGCAGTAGTTGGGAAAGCTCCTACGAGCAGTACTTC

size: many
V: TRBV5-1
J: TRBJ2-4
D: NA
CDR3: CASSLGGDIQYF
DNA: TGCGCCAGCAGCTTGGGGGGAGACATTCAGTACTTC

size: many
V: TRBV9
J: TRBJ2-5
D: TRBD2
CDR3: CASSVLDGGETQYF
DNA: TGTGCCAGCAGCGTACTTGACGGGGGGGAGACCCAGTACTTC

size: NA
V: TRBV7-9
J: TRBJ2-7
D: TRBD2
CDR3: CASSPGSGRAYEQYF
DNA: TGTGCCAGCAGCCCGGGTAGCGGGAGGGCCTACGAGCAGTACTTC

size: many
V: TRBV19
J: TRBJ2-4
D: TRBD2
CDR3: CASRPGLAGGVKNIQYF
DNA: TGTGCCAGTAGACCGGGACTAGCGGGAGGAGTCAAAAACATTCAGTACTTC

size: many
V: TRBV12-3/TRBV12-4
J: TRBJ2-2
D: NA
CDR3: CASSWAQYTGELFF
DNA: TGTGCCAGCAGCTGGGCCCAATACACCGGGGAGCTGTTTTTT

size: few
V: TRBV18
J: TRBJ2-7
D: NA
CDR3: CASSTGAPRVSEQYF
DNA: TGTGCCAGCTCAACCGGGGCCCCGAGGGTCTCCGAGCAGTACTTC

size: NA
V: TRBV12-3/TRBV12-4
J: TRBJ2-7
D: NA
CDR3: CASRLGGTLLEQYF
DNA: TGTGCCAGCAGGCTCGGGGGAACCCTACTCGAGCAGTACTTC

size: few
V: TRBV9
J: TRBJ2-7
D: TRBD2
CDR3: CASSKNSGLLNEQYF
DNA: TGTGCCAGCAGCAAAAACTCGGGACTACTGAACGAGCAGTACTTC

size: many
V: TRBV5-1
J: TRBJ1-2
D: TRBD1
CDR3: CASSPYGQGDGYTF
DNA: TGCGCCAGCAGCCCCTATGGACAGGGTGATGGCTACACCTTC

size: many
V: TRBV12-3/TRBV12-4
J: TRBJ1-3
D: NA
CDR3: CASSFTGFGNTIYF
DNA: TGTGCCAGCAGCTTTACAGGGTTCGGAAACACCATATATTTT

size: many
V: TRBV29-1
J: TRBJ2-7
D: NA
CDR3: CSVEEGAGSSYEQYF
DNA: TGCAGCGTTGAAGAAGGGGCAGGGAGCTCCTACGAGCAGTACTTC

size: few
V: TRBV5-1
J: TRBJ2-7
D: NA
CDR3: CASRFGQESYEQYF
DNA: TGCGCCAGCAGATTTGGGCAGGAGTCCTACGAGCAGTACTTC

size: many
V: TRBV6-2/TRBV6-3
J: TRBJ1-1
D: NA
CDR3: CASSPSFRWDTEAFF
DNA: TGTGCCAGCAGTCCCAGCTTTCGGTGGGACACTGAAGCTTTCTTT

size: few
V: TRBV11-2
J: TRBJ2-3
D: TRBD2
CDR3: CASRPPGGLDLGDTQYF
DNA: TGTGCCAGCAGGCCCCCCGGGGGGTTGGACCTGGGGGATACGCAGTATTTT

size: NA
V: TRBV14
J: TRBJ2-7
D: NA
CDR3: CASSQVSWPYEQYF
DNA: TGTGCCAGCAGCCAAGTAAGTTGGCCATACGAGCAGTACTTC

size: many
V: TRBV20-1
J: TRBJ1-2
D: NA
CDR3: CSARDGRRSGYGYTF
DNA: TGCAGTGCTAGAGATGGGCGCAGGTCAGGCTATGGCTACACCTTC

size: few
V: TRBV5-5
J: TRBJ1-2
D: NA
CDR3: CASSLEGFGGYGYTF
DNA: TGTGCCAGCAGCTTGGAGGGGTTTGGGGGATATGGCTACACCTTC

size: many
V: TRBV7-2
J: TRBJ2-5
D: NA
CDR3: CASSLARGGGETQYF
DNA: TGTGCCAGCAGCTTAGCTCGGGGAGGGGGGGAGACCCAGTACTTC

size: NA
V: TRBV6-1
J: TRBJ1-2
D: NA
CDR3: CASSEAGTPYGYTF
DNA: TGTGCCAGCAGTGAAGCGGGGACACCCTATGGCTACACCTTC

size: many
V: TRBV7-2
J: TRBJ2-7
D: NA
CDR3: CASSAQPSAQYF
DNA: TGTGCCAGCAGCGCCCAGCCTAGCGCGCAGTACTTC

size: many
V: TRBV27
J: TRBJ2-7
D: TRBD1
CDR3: CASSFGQGAIYEQYF
DNA: TGTGCCAGCAGTTTCGGACAGGGGGCTATCTACGAGCAGTACTTC

size: few
V: TRBV28
J: TRBJ2-3
D: NA
CDR3: CASSLQGTSTDTQYF
DNA: TGTGCCAGCAGTTTACAGGGGACTAGCACAGATACGCAGTATTTT

size: many
V: TRBV11-2
J: TRBJ1-2
D: NA
CDR3: CASSFNRDVYGYTF
DNA: TGTGCCAGCAGCTTTAACAGGGATGTCTATGGCTACACCTTC

size: many
V: TRBV11-2
J: TRBJ1-2
D: NA
CDR3: CASGQAENYGYTF
DNA: TGTGCCAGCGGTCAGGCAGAGAACTATGGCTACACCTTC

size: many
V: TRBV20-1
J: TRBJ2-7
D: TRBD2
CDR3: CSARESGSYEQYF
DNA: TGCAGTGCTAGAGAGAGCGGGAGCTACGAGCAGTACTTC

size: NA
V: TRBV7-2
J: TRBJ2-7
D: NA
CDR3: CASSSSDGEQYF
DNA: TGTGCCAGCAGCTCTAGCGACGGAGAGCAGTACTTC

size: many
V: TRBV6-2/TRBV6-3
J: TRBJ1-5
D: TRBD1
CDR3: CASSYSNRGVSNQPQHF
DNA: TGTGCCAGCAGTTACTCGAACAGGGGAGTTAGCAATCAGCCCCAGCATTTT

size: many
V: TRBV6-2/TRBV6-3
J: TRBJ2-2
D: TRBD2
CDR3: CASSVAGATGELFF
DNA: TGTGCCAGCAGCGTAGCGGGAGCCACCGGGGAGCTGTTTTTT

size: NA
V: TRBV27
J: TRBJ2-2
D: NA
CDR3: CASSLSIPPGELFF
DNA: TGTGCCAGCAGTTTATCGATCCCCCCCGGGGAGCTGTTTTTT

size: many
V: TRBV6-2/TRBV6-3
J: TRBJ1-1
D: TRBD1
CDR3: CASSNPAGTGLTEAFF
DNA: TGTGCCAGCAGTAACCCAGCCGGGACAGGGCTCACTGAAGCTTTCTTT